Each of the 17 T cell receptor beta chains below was sequenced from the same sample in a study of blood T cells in healthy people across ages. Using a J-beta primer mix together with a sample-barcoded 5' primer, a second PCR was run for roughly 7 to 12 cycles. In TCRdb, the 5' RACE reads were re-called with MiXCR into one record per CDR3 protein. The sample includes around 690,000 distinct CDR3 sequences, 58% seen only once; the top ten take over 30%. Sequenced input: blood. The receptors were gathered from a man aged 55-75 years in good health.

The chain joins TRBV2 to TRBJ2-7, with D tentatively TRBD1 or TRBD2 (5 bases each). This CDR3 is 13 amino acids long. Germline loops: CDR1 SNHLY, CDR2 FYNNEI. The V and J ends lost 7 bases and 2 bases respectively, with 12 bases between them. The chain's CDR3 is CASKLGTPYEQYF. CDR3 bases: TGTGCCAGCAAGCTCGGGACCCCCTACGAGCAGTACTTC.

The sample holds a few counts of this clonotype. The chain recombines TRBV11-2 with TRBJ2-1; D possibly matches TRBD1 or TRBD2 (5 bases each). V gave up 2 bases and J gave up 4 bases, with 21 bases separating them. Per the germline V gene, CDR1 is SGHAT and CDR2 is FQNNGV. CDR3 length: 18 amino acids. The CDR3 sequence is CASSLKSGAGMTYNEQFF. The CDR3 DNA sequence: TGTGCCAGCAGCTTAAAATCTGGGGCCGGGATGACATACAATGAGCAGTTCTTC.

The chain recombines TRBV7-9 with TRBJ2-3; D not certain. The length of the CDR3 is 14 residues. The germline gives CDR1 SEHNR, CDR2 FQNEAQ (reference sequence). V was shortened by 5 bases and J by 10 bases, with 19 bases between the two germline ends. CDR3 DNA sequence: TGTGCCAGCAGCCCACCGCCCCATCCCGTGGCGCAGTATTTT. This codes for CASSPPPHPVAQYF. Drawing the rest from reference TRBV7-9 and TRBJ2-3, the complete variable domain is DTGVSQNPRHKITKRGQNVTFRCDPISEHNRLYWYRQTLGQGPEFLTYFQNEAQLEKSRLLSDRFSAERPKGSFSTLEIQRTEQGDSAMYLCASSPPPHPVAQYFGPGTRLTVL.

The chain recombines TRBV12-3 or TRBV12-4 with TRBJ1-2, with D perhaps matching TRBD1 (6 bases). Between the trimmed V and J ends, which lost 6 bases and 4 bases, there was a span of 12 bases. The CDR3 is made up of 13 amino acids. The CDR3 region has the DNA TGTGCCAGCAGCCTCAGGGGTACCTATGGCTACACCTTC. It is translated as CASSLRGTYGYTF.

The V gene is TRBV3-1, the J gene TRBJ2-3; maybe TRBD1 (6 bases). Germline lookup yields CDR1 LGHDT and CDR2 YNNKEL (reference sequence). This CDR3 is built from 16 residues. V was trimmed by 2 bases and J by 6 bases, leaving 18 bases between them. CDR3 DNA: TGTGCCAGCAGCCAAACGCCGTGGGGGCGCAGGGATACGCAGTATTTT. Translation gives CASSQTPWGRRDTQYF.

This clonotype was seen just once. This chain links TRBV7-2 with TRBJ2-1; TRBD2 agrees at 11 bases. Germline trimming cut 2 bases from V and 2 bases from J; bases unmatched to any gene: 8. The CDR3 runs to 18 residues. Per the germline V gene, CDR1 is SGHTA and CDR2 is FQGNSA. CDR3 loop: CASSLNYQTSGAYNEQFF. CDR3 nucleotides: TGTGCCAGCAGCTTAAACTATCAGACTAGCGGGGCCTACAATGAGCAGTTCTTC. Supplemented by reference TRBV7-2 and TRBJ2-1, the full variable domain reads GAGVSQSPSNKVTEKGKDVELRCDPISGHTALYWYRQSLGQGLEFLIYFQGNSAPDKSGLPSDRFSAERTGGSVSTLTIQRTQQEDSAVYLCASSLNYQTSGAYNEQFFGPGTRLTVL.

This clonotype was picked up a small number of times. V gene TRBV4-2 combines with J gene TRBJ2-1; 9 nucleotides line up with TRBD1. The germline V gene has CDR1 LGHNA and CDR2 YNFKEQ. V gave up 4 bases and J gave up 7 bases; unmatched junction bases: 2. This CDR3 is built from 13 residues. The CDR3 nucleotides are TGTGCCAGCAGCCTTGGACAGGGGAATGAGCAGTTCTTC. The encoded protein is CASSLGQGNEQFF.

This clonotype has more than one count but fewer than ten. This sequence joins TRBV20-1 and TRBJ1-2; D gene ambiguous. The CDR3 has 12 residues. The ends were cut back, 1 base at V and 6 bases at J, with 9 bases in the middle. CDR1 is DFQATT and CDR2 is SNEGSKA in the germline V gene (reference sequence). The CDR3 is CSARGGVDGYTF. The CDR3 DNA is TGCAGTGCTAGAGGTGGTGTTGATGGCTACACCTTC.

The chain combines TRBV4-2 with TRBJ2-1; 8 nucleotides match TRBD2. CDR1 and CDR2 from the germline V gene are LGHNA and YNFKEQ. This CDR3 spans 14 amino acids. Trimming cost V 4 bases and J 10 bases; bases outside gene matches: 9. The CDR3 nucleotides read TGTGCCAGCAGCCTGGGGGTGACTAGCGCCGAGCAGTTCTTC. As protein: CASSLGVTSAEQFF.

The CDR3 DNA sequence: TGTGCCAGCAGGTCGACAGGATCAAACTATGGCTACACCTTC. It yields the protein CASRSTGSNYGYTF. The chain combines TRBV6-1 with TRBJ1-2, with D possibly matching TRBD1 (6 bases). This CDR3 spans 14 amino acids. The germline V gene encodes CDR1 MNHNS and CDR2 SASEGT. Trimming removed 6 bases at V and 2 bases at J, with 13 bases between.

Comments on this clonotype: The junction departs from the called germline gene at one end, perhaps through a read error. The chain joins TRBV15 to TRBJ2-5; 10 positions match TRBD2. There are 15 residues in the CDR3. In germline, CDR1 is LNHNV, CDR2 YYDKDF (reference sequence). The CDR3: CATSRLAGEQETQNF. The CDR3 DNA is TGTGCCACCAGCAGACTAGCGGGGGAACAAGAGACCCAGAACTTC.

This rearrangement joins TRBV7-8 to TRBJ2-2; TRBD1 agrees at 7 bases. The V segment lost 5 bases and the J segment 8 bases; nucleotides outside the gene matches: 14. Germline lookup yields CDR1 SGHVS and CDR2 FQNEAQ. The CDR3 has 16 residues. In DNA form, the CDR3 reads TGTGCCAGCAGCCCACAGGACAGGCCTGGGATAGGGGAGCTGTTTTTT. As protein: CASSPQDRPGIGELFF.

The DNA of the CDR3 is TGTGCCAGCAGGGAACAAGGGGGAGAGACCCAGTACTTC. It specifies CASREQGGETQYF. The chain recombines TRBV14 with TRBJ2-5, with D possibly matching TRBD1 (6 bases). This CDR3 has 13 amino acids. V dropped 6 bases and J dropped 4 bases, with 12 bases sitting between them. The germline gives CDR1 SGHDN, CDR2 FVKESK.

The chain recombines TRBV28 with TRBJ2-7; D is possibly TRBD2 (6 bases). The V end lost 2 bases, the J end lost 2 bases, and 13 bases lay between the germline ends. From germline, CDR1 is MDHEN and CDR2 SYDVKM. The CDR3 covers 15 residues. The CDR3 DNA sequence: TGTGCCAGCAGTTTAGGGGGGTACCTAGCCTACGAGCAGTACTTC. As protein: CASSLGGYLAYEQYF.

The gene calls are TRBV10-3 and TRBJ2-7; 7 bases map to TRBD2. The J call is uncertain, as TRBJ2-5 better fits the DNA end. The CDR3 extends over 15 amino acids. Germline CDR1 and CDR2: ENHRY and SYGVKD. The CDR3 reads CATASAASGQETQYF. The CDR3 region has the DNA TGTGCCACCGCCTCGGCGGCTAGCGGCCAAGAGACCCAGTACTTC.

The chain uses TRBV7-7 and TRBJ2-2, with a weak D call TRBD2 (5 bases). Germline lookup yields CDR1 SSHAT and CDR2 FNYEAQ (reference sequence). The CDR3 has 13 amino acids. The V end lost 4 bases, the J end lost 8 bases, and 11 bases lay between the germline ends. As DNA, the CDR3 is TGTGCCAGCAGCTCCGGGGTGCATGGGGAGCTGTTTTTT. The encoded protein is CASSSGVHGELFF.

The rearrangement uses TRBV18 and TRBJ1-4; D call uncertain. Deletions cut 3 bases from V and 5 bases from J, with 7 bases between. This CDR3 is 13 amino acids long. Germline assignment: CDR1 KGHSH and CDR2 LQKENI. This chain's CDR3 is CASSPPENEKLFF. For the CDR3, the DNA is TGTGCCAGCTCACCTCCCGAGAATGAAAAACTGTTTTTT.